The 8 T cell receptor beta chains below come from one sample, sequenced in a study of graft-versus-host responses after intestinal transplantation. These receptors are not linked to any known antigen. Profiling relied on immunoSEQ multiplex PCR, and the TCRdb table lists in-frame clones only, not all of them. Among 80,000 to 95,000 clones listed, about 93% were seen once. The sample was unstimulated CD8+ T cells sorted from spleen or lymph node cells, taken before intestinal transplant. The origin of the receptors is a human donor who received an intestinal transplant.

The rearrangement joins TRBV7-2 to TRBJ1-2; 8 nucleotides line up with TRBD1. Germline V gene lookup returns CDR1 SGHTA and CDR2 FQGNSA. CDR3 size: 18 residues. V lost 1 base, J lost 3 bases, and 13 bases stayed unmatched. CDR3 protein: CASSLVGFGTGDHYGYTF. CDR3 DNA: TGTGCCAGCAGCTTAGTAGGTTTCGGGACAGGAGATCACTATGGCTACACCTTC.

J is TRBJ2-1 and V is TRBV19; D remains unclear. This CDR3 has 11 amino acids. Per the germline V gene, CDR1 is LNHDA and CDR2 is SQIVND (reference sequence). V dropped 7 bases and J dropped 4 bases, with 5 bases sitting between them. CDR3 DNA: TGTGCCAGTATATCTTACAATGAGCAGTTCTTC. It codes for CASISYNEQFF.

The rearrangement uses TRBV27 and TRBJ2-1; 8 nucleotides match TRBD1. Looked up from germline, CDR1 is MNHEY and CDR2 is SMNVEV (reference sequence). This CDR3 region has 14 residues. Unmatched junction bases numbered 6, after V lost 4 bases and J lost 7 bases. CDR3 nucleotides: TGTGCCAGCAGTTCGGGACAGGCTAGGAATGAGCAGTTCTTC. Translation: CASSSGQARNEQFF.

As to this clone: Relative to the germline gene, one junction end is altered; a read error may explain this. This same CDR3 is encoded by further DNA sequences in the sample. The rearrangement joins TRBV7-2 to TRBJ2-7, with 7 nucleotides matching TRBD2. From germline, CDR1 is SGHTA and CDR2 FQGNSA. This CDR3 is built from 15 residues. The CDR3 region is CASSFSGAPTYEQYF. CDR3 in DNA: TGTGCTAGCAGCTTCAGCGGGGCGCCAACCTACGAGCAGTACTTC.

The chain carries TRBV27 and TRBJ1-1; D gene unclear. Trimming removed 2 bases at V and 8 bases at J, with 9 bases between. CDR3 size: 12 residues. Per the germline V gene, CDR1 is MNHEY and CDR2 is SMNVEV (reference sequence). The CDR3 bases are TGTGCCAGCAGTTTACCGGGTTTAGAAGCTTTCTTT. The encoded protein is CASSLPGLEAFF.

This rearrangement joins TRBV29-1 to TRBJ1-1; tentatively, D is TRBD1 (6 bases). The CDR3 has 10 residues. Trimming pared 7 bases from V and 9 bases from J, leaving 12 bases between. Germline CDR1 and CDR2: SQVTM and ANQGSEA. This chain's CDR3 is CSGWTDQAFF. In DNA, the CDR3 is TGCAGCGGATGGACAGATCAAGCTTTCTTT. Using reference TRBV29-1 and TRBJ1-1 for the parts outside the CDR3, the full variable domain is SAVISQKPSRDICQRGTSLTIQCQVDSQVTMMFWYRQQPGQSLTLIATANQGSEATYESGFVIDKFPISRPNLTFSTLTVSNMSPEDSSIYLCSGWTDQAFFGQGTRLTVV.

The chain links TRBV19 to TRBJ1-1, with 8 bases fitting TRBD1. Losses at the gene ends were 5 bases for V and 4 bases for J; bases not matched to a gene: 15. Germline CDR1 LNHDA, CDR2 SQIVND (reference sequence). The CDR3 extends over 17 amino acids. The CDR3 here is CASSFLDRDESSTEAFF. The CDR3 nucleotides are TGTGCCAGTAGTTTTCTGGACAGGGATGAGTCGAGCACTGAAGCTTTCTTT. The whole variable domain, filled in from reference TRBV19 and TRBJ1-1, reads DGGITQSPKYLFRKEGQNVTLSCEQNLNHDAMYWYRQDPGQGLRLIYYSQIVNDFQKGDIAEGYSVSREKKESFPLTVTSAQKNPTAFYLCASSFLDRDESSTEAFFGQGTRLTVV.

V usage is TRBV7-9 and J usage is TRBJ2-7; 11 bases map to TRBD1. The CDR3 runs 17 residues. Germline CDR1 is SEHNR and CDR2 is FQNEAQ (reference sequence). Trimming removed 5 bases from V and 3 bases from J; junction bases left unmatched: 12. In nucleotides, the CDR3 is TGTGCCAGCAGCCCAGGGACAGGGGGGAGCCGATTCTACGAGCAGTACTTC. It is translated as CASSPGTGGSRFYEQYF.